These 9 T cell receptor beta chains share one sample of origin, sequenced in a study of early T cells in non-severe SARS-CoV-2 infection. One entry per CDR3 protein results from TCRdb running MiXCR on the 5' RACE reads. The profile shows some 77,000 distinct CDR3 sequences, over 4% of them singletons. Sequences were derived from whole blood, sampled at baseline. These receptor sequences come from an adult who was a healthcare worker with PCR-confirmed SARS-CoV-2 infection or an uninfected control (not recorded which).

This clonotype was found a few times. This chain links TRBV4-1 with TRBJ1-1, with D unresolved. The germline V and J ends were trimmed by 0 bases and 1 base, with 9 bases remaining between them. Germline loops: CDR1 MGHRA, CDR2 YSYEKL. CDR3 size: 15 residues. In DNA form, the CDR3 reads TGCGCCAGCAGCCAAGACTCCTCCGGGAACACTGAAGCTTTCTTT. Protein product: CASSQDSSGNTEAFF.

This clonotype has at least ten counts. This rearrangement joins TRBV3-1 to TRBJ1-2; D is possibly TRBD1 (5 bases). CDR3 length: 15 residues. The V gene's germline CDR1 is LGHDT and CDR2 YNNKEL (reference sequence). V was trimmed by 0 bases and J by 4 bases, leaving 12 bases between them. CDR3 nucleotides: TGTGCCAGCAGCCAAGACCTGAGGACATCCTATGGCTACACCTTC. It yields the protein CASSQDLRTSYGYTF.

The rearrangement links TRBV5-1 to TRBJ2-3; 7 bases map to TRBD1. Germline assignment: CDR1 SGHRS and CDR2 YFSETQ. CDR3 size: 15 residues. Trimming cost V 0 bases and J 4 bases; bases outside gene matches: 5. The CDR3 loop reads CASSLVDRASDTQYF. CDR3 DNA: TGCGCCAGCAGCTTGGTTGACAGGGCCTCAGATACGCAGTATTTT.

This clonotype was seen many times. This chain uses TRBV11-2 with TRBJ1-1; D gene uncertain. Trimming removed 1 base at V and 4 bases at J, with 13 bases between. CDR1 is SGHAT, CDR2 FQNNGV, per germline. The CDR3 has 15 amino acids. The CDR3 is CASSLVEGGITEAFF. As DNA, the CDR3 is TGTGCCAGCAGCTTAGTTGAGGGAGGGATCACTGAAGCTTTCTTT.

In this sample, this clonotype turned up many times. This chain connects TRBV12-5 to TRBJ1-5; TRBD1 might be the D (6 bases). Germline V gene sequence: CDR1 LGHNT, CDR2 FRNRAP. V lost 4 bases, J lost 5 bases, and 12 bases lay in between. The length of the CDR3 is 14 residues. The CDR3 sequence is CASGSGVADQPQHF. CDR3 bases: TGTGCTAGTGGTTCAGGGGTAGCGGATCAGCCCCAGCATTTT.

This clonotype was recorded many times. CDR3: CASSLQGLSSGANVLTF. In DNA form, the CDR3 reads TGTGCCAGCAGCTTACAGGGACTTAGCTCTGGGGCCAACGTCCTGACTTTC. This chain connects TRBV11-2 to TRBJ2-6; weak D call: TRBD2 (6 bases). Germline V gene data show CDR1 as SGHAT and CDR2 as FQNNGV. This CDR3 is 17 amino acids long. The V gene lost 2 bases and the J gene lost 0 bases, with 11 bases spanning the gap.

The CDR3 coding sequence is TGCGCCAGCGGATCTGTCGGCACCGGGGAGCTGTTTTTT. It is translated as CASGSVGTGELFF. The chain recombines TRBV5-1 with TRBJ2-2; no reliable D call. The CDR3 is 13 amino acids. Germline V gene lookup returns CDR1 SGHRS and CDR2 YFSETQ. The V and J ends lost 7 bases and 4 bases respectively, with 11 bases between them.

This clonotype turned up a few times. The J gene is TRBJ2-7, the V gene TRBV25-1; D possibly matches TRBD1 or TRBD2 (5 bases each). There are 12 residues in the CDR3. The germline V and J ends were trimmed by 10 bases and 2 bases, with 12 bases remaining between them. The germline V gene encodes CDR1 MGHDK and CDR2 SYGVNS. This chain's CDR3 is CAIRDAAYEQYF. In nucleotides, the CDR3 is TGTGCCATCAGGGACGCTGCCTACGAGCAGTACTTC.

The chain joins TRBV7-7 to TRBJ2-5; D ambiguous. CDR3 length equals 13 residues. Trimming shortened V by 0 bases and J by 5 bases, and 7 bases separated the two germline ends. CDR1 is SSHAT, CDR2 FNYEAQ, per germline (reference sequence). The CDR3 loop reads CASSLAAHETQYF. As DNA, the CDR3 is TGTGCCAGCAGCTTAGCGGCCCATGAGACCCAGTACTTC.